This T cell receptor (beta chain) was identified during a study of beta chain features in type 1 diabetes. General study results and limits: Moderate yet significant TCRB CDR3 shortening was seen in Type 1 diabetes patients in all four CD4+ subsets. VDJ junctions from patients with type 1 diabetes contained fewer insertions and more deletions. The question of HLA type influencing TCRB rearrangement was one that remained unresolved here.

The authors reverse transcribed all of the isolated RNA, so sequencing captured expressed TCRB transcripts. An average around 3.3 million reads came from naive, central memory and regulatory T cell samples. This table comes from immunoSEQ multiplex PCR, and its TCRdb copy is limited to in-frame clones, with some not included. Of 250,000 to 350,000 clones in the sample, 15% were seen once. This clone appeared a few times. The antigen is unknown. The sequence derives from a man in his late teens or twenties with type 1 diabetes. The specimen was naive CD4+ T cells from blood.

CDR3 loop: CASSPNIQGNYGYTF. DNA for the CDR3: TGCGCCAGCAGCCCCAACATCCAGGGGAACTATGGCTACACCTTC. This chain links TRBV4-3 with TRBJ1-2; maybe TRBD1 (6 bases). Between the trimmed V and J ends, which lost 4 bases and 2 bases, there was a span of 14 bases. CDR3 size: 15 residues. The germline V gene encodes CDR1 LGHNA and CDR2 YSLEER.